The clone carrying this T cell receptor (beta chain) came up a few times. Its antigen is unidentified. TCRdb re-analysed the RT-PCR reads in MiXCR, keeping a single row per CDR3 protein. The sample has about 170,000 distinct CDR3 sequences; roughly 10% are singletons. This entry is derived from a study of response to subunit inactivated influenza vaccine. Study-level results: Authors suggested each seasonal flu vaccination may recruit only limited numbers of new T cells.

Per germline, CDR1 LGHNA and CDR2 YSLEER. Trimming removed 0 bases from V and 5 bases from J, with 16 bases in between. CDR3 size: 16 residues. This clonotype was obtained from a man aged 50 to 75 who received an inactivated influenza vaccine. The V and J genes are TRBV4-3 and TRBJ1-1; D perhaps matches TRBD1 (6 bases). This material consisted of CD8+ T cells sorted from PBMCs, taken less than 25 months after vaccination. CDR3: CASSQDLGAKGTEAFF. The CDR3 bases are TGCGCCAGCAGCCAAGATTTGGGGGCGAAAGGAACTGAAGCTTTCTTT.